This T cell receptor beta chain was captured by sequencing in a study of blood T cell repertoires in COVID-19. Whole-study context: Collection of acute and convalescent COVID-19 samples took place in the United States, Italy and Spain. From T cells, B-cell-depleted T cells, or PBMCs came the material, which was cDNA or gDNA.

Germline V CDR1 and CDR2: MNHEY, SVGAGI. Trimming left V 8 bases short and J 3 bases short, with 16 bases between. This CDR3 contains 15 residues. Source study methods: Amplification with reference gene primers provided the estimates of nucleated cell counts. Repertoires were generated with immunoSEQ multiplex PCR, while TCRdb's copy carries only in-frame clones and drops some. V and J calls plus clone size are reproduced from that table; the DNA served to infer D and trimming. The table has about 170,000 clones, roughly 80% seen once. The sample taken for sequencing was peripheral blood. The source of this sequence is a man between 70 and 80 years old with active or convalescent COVID-19. The chain carries TRBV6-5 and TRBJ1-4, with D perhaps TRBD1 (5 bases). DNA for the CDR3: TGTGCCAGCCATTACGGGTCAGGGCCTAATGAAAAACTGTTTTTT. It translates to CASHYGSGPNEKLFF.